This record looks at one T cell receptor beta chain sequence and its context. The trim removed 0 bases at V and 12 bases at J, leaving 8 bases unmatched. There are 15 residues in the CDR3. CDR1 is LNHDA, CDR2 SQIVND, per germline (reference sequence). This entry belongs to a study of blood T cell repertoires in COVID-19. Profiling relied on immunoSEQ multiplex PCR, and the TCRdb table lists in-frame clones only, not all of them. There are 29,000 or so clones in the sample; about 91% occur only once, and 2% to 2.5% lies in the top ten. This chain connects TRBV19 to TRBJ2-1, with 10 bases identical to TRBD2. The sequencing input was peripheral blood. The receptor's source is a man aged 45-65 years with active COVID-19. CDR3 in DNA: TGTGCCAGTAGTATAGACCTGACTAGCGGGCGGGCGCAGTTCTTC. Residues: CASSIDLTSGRAQFF.